The 25 T cell receptor beta chains in this list originate from one sample, sequenced in a study of control samples from healthy donors and cancer patients (dated by TCRdb to 2020 to 2022). Library prep was done by the immunoSEQ multiplex PCR assay. TCRdb carries this immuneACCESS record with in-frame sequences only. Its versions omit some clonotypes, under half of them owing to an unresolved V gene in the studies checked, with the rest unexplained. The sample table contains about 220,000 clones; only one count was recorded for about 94% of them. The ten largest clones represent more than 1.3% of the sample. Input material: blood. These receptors came from a man aged 50-60 years in good health.

The J gene is TRBJ2-3, the V gene TRBV9; TRBD2 matches 13 bases. There are 16 residues in the CDR3. The germline CDR1 and CDR2 sequences are SGDLS and YYNGEE. V lost 4 bases, J lost 6 bases, and 8 bases stayed unmatched. CDR3 in amino acids: CASSPRGLAGVDTQYF. CDR3 bases: TGTGCCAGCAGCCCCCGCGGACTAGCGGGGGTCGATACGCAGTATTTT.

The chain has TRBV19 and TRBJ2-7, with TRBD1 as a possible D gene (7 bases). V lost 5 bases and J lost 2, with 16 bases in between. The CDR3 runs to 15 residues. The V gene's germline CDR1 is LNHDA and CDR2 SQIVND (reference sequence). This CDR3 is CASSPSGGLPYEQYV. The CDR3 region has the DNA TGTGCCAGTAGTCCATCAGGGGGACTGCCCTACGAGCAGTACGTC.

V gene TRBV30 combines with J gene TRBJ2-7, with unresolved D. V lost 5 bases to trimming and J lost 4 bases, with 9 bases between them. Looked up from germline, CDR1 is GTSNPN and CDR2 is SVGIG (reference sequence). This CDR3 has 11 residues. CDR3 residues: CAWGREYEQYF. CDR3 DNA sequence: TGTGCCTGGGGAAGAGAGTACGAGCAGTACTTC. The full variable domain, completed using reference TRBV30 and TRBJ2-7, is SQTIHQWPATLVQPVGSPLSLECTVEGTSNPNLYWYRQAAGRGLQLLFYSVGIGQISSEVPQNLSASRPQDRQFILSSKKLLLSDSGFYLCAWGREYEQYFGPGTRLTVT.

The chain combines TRBV28 with TRBJ2-7; TRBD1 is a possible D gene (6 bases). The CDR3 is 15 residues long. Between the trimmed V and J ends, which lost 5 bases and 7 bases, there was a span of 21 bases. Germline CDR1 MDHEN, CDR2 SYDVKM. As DNA, the CDR3 is TGTGCCAGCAGTCCCGCCGGGACACAAGCCTTAGAGCAGTACTTC. Its protein is CASSPAGTQALEQYF.

V gene TRBV11-2 combines with J gene TRBJ2-2, with TRBD2 matching 8 bases. Germline CDR1 and CDR2: SGHAT and FQNNGV. The CDR3 runs to 17 residues. With 0 bases clipped from V and 7 bases from J, the junction kept 10 bases outside the gene matches. CDR3: CASSLDRGGGRNGELFF. For the CDR3, the DNA is TGTGCCAGCAGCTTAGATCGTGGCGGGGGGAGGAACGGGGAGCTGTTTTTT. Based on the CDR3 plus reference TRBV11-2 and TRBJ2-2, the full variable domain is EAGVAQSPRYKIIEKRQSVAFWCNPISGHATLYWYQQILGQGPKLLIQFQNNGVVDDSQLPKDRFSAERLKGVDSTLKIQPAKLEDSAVYLCASSLDRGGGRNGELFFGEGSRLTVL.

The chain recombines TRBV19 with TRBJ2-3, with 10 bases matching TRBD1. CDR3 length: 15 residues. J gave up 5 bases and V 5 bases, and 7 bases lay outside the gene matches. CDR1 is LNHDA, CDR2 SQIVND, per germline (reference sequence). The CDR3 DNA reads as TGTGCCAGTAGTTTCCCGGGACAGGGGAAAGATACGCAGTATTTT. This codes for CASSFPGQGKDTQYF.

This clone was picked up a small number of times. V and J are TRBV30 and TRBJ1-6; TRBD1 matches 7 bases. The CDR3 extends over 13 amino acids. J was trimmed by 12 bases and V by 5 bases; bases with no gene match: 10. The germline CDR1 and CDR2 sequences are GTSNPN and SVGIG (reference sequence). The CDR3 nucleotides read TGTGCCTGGGCCGGGACAGAGGGCCTACCCCTCCACTTT. Translation: CAWAGTEGLPLHF.

The chain has TRBV3-1 (or the pseudogene TRBV3-2) and TRBJ1-6; D unclear. Deletions cut 0 bases from V and 10 bases from J, with 10 bases between. There are 14 residues in the CDR3. Germline lookup yields CDR1 LGHDT and CDR2 YNNKEL (reference sequence). CDR3 in DNA: TGTGCCAGCAGCCAAGAAAATAGCCGCTCACCCCTCCACTTT. This codes for CASSQENSRSPLHF.

DNA of the CDR3: TGTGCCAGCAGCATAGGACGGCGTCTAGGCGGGGAGCTGTTTTTT. It yields the protein CASSIGRRLGGELFF. The chain couples TRBV27 to TRBJ2-2; no definite D call. The CDR3 has 15 amino acids. Germline CDR1 is MNHEY and CDR2 is SMNVEV (reference sequence). V shed 6 bases and J shed 7 bases, with 18 bases lying between them.

The chain combines TRBV27 with TRBJ2-3, with 11 bases aligning to TRBD1. This CDR3 comprises 15 residues. Per the germline V gene, CDR1 is MNHEY and CDR2 is SMNVEV (reference sequence). With V trimmed by 10 bases and J by 5 bases, 11 bases remained unmatched. The CDR3: CANLQGQGELDTQYF. The CDR3 DNA reads TGTGCCAACCTCCAGGGACAGGGGGAACTAGATACGCAGTATTTT.

The chain joins TRBV5-1 to TRBJ1-4; a possible D gene is TRBD1 (5 bases). Germline V gene sequence: CDR1 SGHRS, CDR2 YFSETQ. The CDR3 consists of 15 residues. V was shortened by 2 bases and J by 1 base, with 9 bases between the two germline ends. CDR3: CASSFQGGTNEKLFF. The CDR3 nucleotides read TGCGCCAGCAGCTTCCAGGGAGGAACTAATGAAAAACTGTTTTTT.

The genes are TRBV5-1 and TRBJ2-7, with 8 nucleotides matching TRBD1. The CDR3 totals 14 residues. In germline, CDR1 is SGHRS, CDR2 YFSETQ. Trimming at V came to 4 bases and at J to 1 base, leaving 4 bases not matched to a gene. CDR3 sequence (DNA): TGCGCCAGCAGCCCGCGGACAGGGTCCTACGAGCAGTACGTC. This gives the protein CASSPRTGSYEQYV.

The chain employs TRBV10-3 and TRBJ2-5; 9 positions agree with TRBD1. From germline, CDR1 is ENHRY and CDR2 SYGVKD. The CDR3 extends over 14 amino acids. V dropped 6 bases and J dropped 3; count of bases not matched to a gene: 5. The CDR3 region has the DNA TGTGCCATCAGGGGACAGGGAGTGAAAGAGACCCAGTACTTC. Its protein is CAIRGQGVKETQYF.

The chain links TRBV15 to TRBJ2-7; D remains unclear. Trimming pared 0 bases from V and 3 bases from J, leaving 6 bases between. Per the germline V gene, CDR1 is LNHNV and CDR2 is YYDKDF (reference sequence). This CDR3 has 13 amino acids. The DNA for the CDR3 is TGTGCCACCAGCAGAGAAAGGGACTACGAGCAGTACTTC. It translates to CATSRERDYEQYF.

This chain uses TRBV10-2 with TRBJ1-2; maybe TRBD1 (5 bases). Germline values: CDR1 WSHSY, CDR2 SAAADI. This CDR3 has 14 amino acids. Trimming took off 4 bases at V and 8 bases at J, with 17 bases between the two ends. CDR3 DNA sequence: TGCGCCAGCAGTGTCGTACAGGAATCGAACGGCTACACCTTC. Its protein product is CASSVVQESNGYTF.

There are a few counts of this clone. The chain has TRBV28 and TRBJ2-2; D call uncertain. The CDR3 loop spans 15 amino acids. With 5 bases removed from V and 1 base from J, the gap between germline ends came to 11 bases. Germline V gene data show CDR1 as MDHEN and CDR2 as SYDVKM. The CDR3 loop reads CASSPATLNTGELFF. As DNA, the CDR3 is TGTGCCAGCAGTCCCGCGACACTGAACACCGGGGAGCTGTTTTTT. The variable domain in full, with the rest retrieved from reference TRBV28 and TRBJ2-2, is DVKVTQSSRYLVKRTGEKVFLECVQDMDHENMFWYRQDPGLGLRLIYFSYDVKMKEKGDIPEGYSVSREKKERFSLILESASTNQTSMYLCASSPATLNTGELFFGEGSRLTVL.

The gene calls are TRBV19 and TRBJ1-5; no clear D. Germline lookup yields CDR1 LNHDA and CDR2 SQIVND (reference sequence). V was shortened by 4 bases and J by 0 bases, with 7 bases between the two germline ends. The CDR3 contains 14 residues. CDR3 amino acids: CASSTSNSNQPQHF. In DNA, the CDR3 is TGTGCCAGTAGTACTTCGAATAGCAATCAGCCCCAGCATTTT.

The V and J genes are TRBV30 and TRBJ1-2, with D perhaps matching TRBD1 (5 bases). This CDR3 is 14 amino acids long. Germline V gene data show CDR1 as GTSNPN and CDR2 as SVGIG (reference sequence). V was clipped by 2 bases and J by 0 bases, with 10 bases between them. CDR3 sequence reads: CAWSRGYPNYGYTF. The CDR3 coding sequence is TGTGCCTGGAGTAGGGGATATCCTAACTATGGCTACACCTTC.

In its sample, this clone was seen once. Here the CDR3 reads CASRGDLETQYF. Here the CDR3 DNA reads TGTGCCAGCAGAGGGGACTTAGAGACCCAGTACTTC. V and J are TRBV27 and TRBJ2-5; TRBD2 might be the D (6 bases). CDR3 length: 12 residues. Looked up from germline, CDR1 is MNHEY and CDR2 is SMNVEV (reference sequence). The V and J ends lost 6 bases and 4 bases respectively, with 9 bases between them.

This chain links TRBV9 with TRBJ1-6; D is undetermined. The CDR3 is made up of 18 amino acids. Germline V lookup: CDR1 SGDLS, CDR2 YYNGEE. V was clipped by 3 bases and J by 7 bases, with 23 bases between them. CDR3: CASSGARRPTLRNSPLHF. CDR3 bases: TGTGCCAGCAGCGGGGCCCGCAGACCCACCTTGCGAAATTCACCCCTCCACTTT.

The rearrangement joins TRBV2 to TRBJ2-6; TRBD1 is a possible D gene (6 bases). The CDR3 totals 16 residues. The germline gives CDR1 SNHLY, CDR2 FYNNEI. V was cut by 7 bases and J by 2 bases, with 15 bases left in between. The CDR3 DNA follows: TGTGCCAGCAACCAAGACAGGATGACTGGGGCCAACGTCCTGACTTTC. Its translation: CASNQDRMTGANVLTF.

The rearrangement joins TRBV25-1 to TRBJ1-1, with D hard to call. This CDR3 has 16 residues. V was cut by 6 bases and J by 4 bases, with 21 bases left in between. Looked up from germline, CDR1 is MGHDK and CDR2 is SYGVNS. CDR3 sequence reads: CASSPWGEAVSTEAFF. CDR3 sequence (DNA): TGTGCCAGCAGCCCCTGGGGAGAGGCGGTGAGCACTGAAGCTTTCTTT.

This chain links TRBV7-9 with TRBJ1-1; TRBD1 matches at 7 bases. This CDR3 is built from 15 residues. J was trimmed by 7 bases and V by 0 bases; bases with no gene match: 8. CDR1 and CDR2 from the germline V gene are SEHNR and FQNEAQ (reference sequence). CDR3 nucleotide sequence: TGTGCCAGCAGCTTAGCTCTGACAGGGACAAGTGAAGCTTTCTTT. Translation gives CASSLALTGTSEAFF.

This chain uses TRBV9 with TRBJ2-5; tentatively, D is TRBD2 (5 bases). Per the germline V gene, CDR1 is SGDLS and CDR2 is YYNGEE. With 0 bases removed from V and 5 bases from J, the gap between germline ends came to 11 bases. CDR3 length equals 14 residues. The CDR3 coding sequence is TGTGCCAGCAGCGTAGGGCCCCCGGGGGAGACCCAGTACTTC. This codes for CASSVGPPGETQYF.

This chain joins TRBV7-9 and TRBJ2-5; D might be TRBD1 or TRBD2, each matching 6 bases. CDR1 and CDR2 (germline): SEHNR, FQNEAQ (reference sequence). V was shortened by 4 bases and J by 0 bases, with 15 bases between the two germline ends. The CDR3 loop spans 16 amino acids. CDR3 DNA sequence: TGTGCCAGCAGCTCCTCTCGGGGGCCATACCAAGAGACCCAGTACTTC. As protein: CASSSSRGPYQETQYF.